The 30 T cell receptor beta chains below all came from one sample that was sequenced in a study of CD8 T cells in ankylosing spondylitis (dated by TCRdb to 2016 to 2017). Study-wide conclusions, independent of this receptor: Blood from ankylosing spondylitis patients appeared to be characterized by a TCR beta motif composed of about 8 highly homologous amino acid variants.

Their antigens remain unidentified. Library construction relied on 5' RACE. This sample was sequenced with an Illumina HiSeq 2500. TCRdb cleaned the public reads at Q25 with fastp, built clones with MiXCR and kept in-frame beta chains. Every distinct CDR3 protein forms one entry, paired with its most common genes and DNA. This sample comprises about 750,000 distinct CDR3 sequences, under 20% of them detected only once. The ten largest account for about 20% of the sample. What was sequenced was blood, either unsorted or a sorted T cell fraction (not recorded which). These receptors originate from a male donor with ankylosing spondylitis.

In its sample, this clonotype was seen a few times. This sequence joins TRBV7-9 and TRBJ2-2; the D is unclear. This CDR3 comprises 14 residues. V dropped 1 base and J dropped 7 bases, with 10 bases sitting between them. In germline, CDR1 is SEHNR, CDR2 FQNEAQ (reference sequence). CDR3 nucleotide sequence: TGTGCCAGCAGCTTAGAGGGTCGTGGCGGGGAGCTGTTTTTT. Protein: CASSLEGRGGELFF. Supplemented by reference TRBV7-9 and TRBJ2-2, the full variable domain reads DTGVSQNPRHKITKRGQNVTFRCDPISEHNRLYWYRQTLGQGPEFLTYFQNEAQLEKSRLLSDRFSAERPKGSFSTLEIQRTEQGDSAMYLCASSLEGRGGELFFGEGSRLTVL.

The V gene is TRBV12-3 or TRBV12-4, the J gene TRBJ2-5, with 7 bases matching TRBD1. The CDR3 spans 14 residues. V dropped 3 bases and J dropped 1; count of bases not matched to a gene: 2. The CDR3 DNA reads as TGTGCCAGCAGTTTTCGACAGGGCCAAGAGACCCAGTACTTC. It encodes CASSFRQGQETQYF.

The V and J genes are TRBV29-1 and TRBJ1-2; 9 nucleotides agree with TRBD1. The germline V gene has CDR1 SQVTM and CDR2 ANQGSEA. CDR3 length: 13 amino acids. With 6 bases clipped from V and 3 bases from J, the junction kept 5 bases outside the gene matches. CDR3 amino acids: CSVVQGADYGYTF. The CDR3 coding sequence is TGCAGCGTCGTACAGGGGGCGGACTATGGCTACACCTTC.

This clonotype appeared many times. The rearrangement links TRBV5-5 to TRBJ2-2; no reliable D call. Trimming removed 4 bases at V and 9 bases at J, with 4 bases between. The CDR3 runs to 10 residues. Germline V gene lookup returns CDR1 SGHKS and CDR2 YYEKEE (reference sequence). CDR3 region: CASSLRELFF. DNA of the CDR3: TGTGCCAGCAGCCTCCGGGAGCTGTTTTTT.

V gene TRBV20-1 combines with J gene TRBJ1-3; TRBD1 matches at 7 bases. The J segment lost 0 bases and the V segment lost 1 base, leaving 6 bases of the junction unmatched. This CDR3 comprises 16 residues. CDR1 and CDR2 from the germline V gene are DFQATT and SNEGSKA (reference sequence). CDR3 sequence reads: CSARGTGQSSGNTIYF. The CDR3, as DNA: TGCAGTGCTAGAGGGACAGGCCAAAGCTCTGGAAACACCATATATTTT.

This clonotype was recorded at least ten times. The V and J genes are TRBV4-2 and TRBJ1-6, with D perhaps TRBD1 (5 bases). Trimming removed 0 bases at V and 9 bases at J, with 15 bases between. From germline, CDR1 is LGHNA and CDR2 YNFKEQ. There are 16 residues in the CDR3. CDR3 protein: CASSQDAGVLGSPLHF. CDR3 sequence (DNA): TGTGCCAGCAGCCAAGATGCGGGGGTTTTGGGTTCACCCCTCCACTTT.

This sequence joins TRBV24-1 and TRBJ1-4, with D possibly matching TRBD1 (6 bases). Germline loops: CDR1 KGHDR, CDR2 SFDVKD. The CDR3 consists of 16 residues. Trimming pared 4 bases from V and 5 bases from J, leaving 16 bases between. CDR3 in amino acids: CATSEGEGRGNEKLFF. CDR3 in DNA: TGTGCCACCAGTGAGGGCGAGGGGAGGGGGAATGAAAAACTGTTTTTT.

This clonotype was counted a few times. V gene TRBV12-3 or TRBV12-4 combines with J gene TRBJ2-3, with D unresolved. CDR3 size: 13 residues. The germline V and J ends were trimmed by 7 bases and 6 bases, with 14 bases remaining between them. For the CDR3, the DNA is TGTGCCAGCAACCTAGGGCGCGGTGATACGCAGTATTTT. Its translation: CASNLGRGDTQYF.

This clonotype was detected only a few times. J is TRBJ2-7 and V is TRBV13; 9 nucleotides align to TRBD2. The CDR3 has 16 amino acids. V lost 4 bases, J lost 4 bases, and 11 bases stayed unmatched. Germline CDR1 and CDR2: PRHDT and FYEKMQ (reference sequence). CDR3 sequence reads: CASSSTRSGRLYEQYF. In DNA form, the CDR3 reads TGTGCCAGCAGCTCCACCAGGAGCGGGAGGTTGTACGAGCAGTACTTC.

This clonotype was counted many times. The chain couples TRBV5-1 to TRBJ2-5; TRBD1 might be the D (5 bases). V gave up 9 bases and J gave up 5 bases, with 23 bases separating them. CDR3 size: 15 residues. CDR1 is SGHRS, CDR2 YFSETQ, per germline. DNA of the CDR3: TGCGCCACTGCAACCGGGCGGAGCCCAGGGGAGACCCAGTACTTC. Translation: CATATGRSPGETQYF.

V and J are TRBV5-8 and TRBJ2-3; no definite D call. Deletions cut 1 base from V and 0 bases from J, with 6 bases between. Germline V gives CDR1 SGHTS, CDR2 YDEGEE. There are 14 residues in the CDR3. The CDR3 nucleotides are TGTGCCAGCAGCTTGACGTATAGCACAGATACGCAGTATTTT. It translates to CASSLTYSTDTQYF.

This clonotype was detected many times. This chain links TRBV7-9 with TRBJ1-5; no reliable D call. V was pared by 6 bases and J by 4 bases, with 7 bases between. CDR3 length: 12 amino acids. Per germline, CDR1 SEHNR and CDR2 FQNEAQ (reference sequence). The CDR3 region is CASSLANQPQHF. Written as DNA, the CDR3 is TGTGCCAGCAGTTTGGCTAATCAGCCCCAGCATTTT.

This clonotype was found a few times. V is TRBV20-1 and J is TRBJ1-2; 9 bases are a match to TRBD1. The CDR3 length is 15 residues. V was clipped by 3 bases and J by 1 base; unmatched bases: 6. The germline V gene has CDR1 DFQATT and CDR2 SNEGSKA (reference sequence). The CDR3 DNA reads TGCAGTGCTAGTAGGAGGACAGGGGATAACTATGGCTACACCTTC. Its protein product is CSASRRTGDNYGYTF.

The chain couples TRBV11-3 to TRBJ2-5; 11 positions agree with TRBD1. Per the germline V gene, CDR1 is SGHNT and CDR2 is YENEEA. V gave up 7 bases and J gave up 5 bases; unmatched junction bases: 12. This CDR3 is built from 16 residues. CDR3 sequence: CASKGGQGALWETQYF. Written as DNA, the CDR3 is TGTGCCAGCAAGGGAGGACAGGGGGCTCTGTGGGAGACCCAGTACTTC.

The chain links TRBV27 to TRBJ1-5, with D possibly being TRBD1 (6 bases). V was shortened by 2 bases and J by 7 bases, with 15 bases between the two germline ends. The CDR3 consists of 15 residues. CDR1 is MNHEY, CDR2 SMNVEV, per germline (reference sequence). For the CDR3, the DNA is TGTGCCAGCAGTTTAGGTCGGGGGCAACGGCAGCCCCAGCATTTT. This codes for CASSLGRGQRQPQHF.

The chain recombines TRBV29-1 with TRBJ2-1, with 10 bases aligning to TRBD1. Trimming took 0 bases from V and 12 from J; bases not matched to a gene: 8. The CDR3 runs 14 residues. Germline values: CDR1 SQVTM, CDR2 ANQGSEA. CDR3 residues: CSVEDRDRGLGQFF. Here the CDR3 DNA reads TGCAGCGTTGAAGATCGGGACAGGGGACTAGGGCAGTTCTTC.

The V call is TRBV12-3 or TRBV12-4, the J call TRBJ1-5, with D perhaps TRBD1 (5 bases). Trimming stripped 1 base from V and 11 bases from J, with 12 bases between. This CDR3 has 13 residues. The CDR3 DNA is TGTGCCAGCAGTTTAGTCGAGGGGAAGTCCCAGCATTTT. This sequence encodes CASSLVEGKSQHF.

The chain employs TRBV5-1 and TRBJ2-7; 7 nucleotides align to TRBD1. The CDR3 runs to 14 residues. CDR1 SGHRS and CDR2 YFSETQ come from the germline V gene. The J segment lost 4 bases and the V segment lost 6 bases, leaving 10 bases of the junction unmatched. The CDR3 DNA reads TGCGCCAGCACTCCGGGACAGACAAAATACGAGCAGTACTTC. Translated: CASTPGQTKYEQYF. Complete variable domain (other parts from reference TRBV5-1 and TRBJ2-7): KAGVTQTPRYLIKTRGQQVTLSCSPISGHRSVSWYQQTPGQGLQFLFEYFSETQRNKGNFPGRFSGRQFSNSRSEMNVSTLELGDSALYLCASTPGQTKYEQYFGPGTRLTVT.

In this sample, this clonotype turned up a few times. The rearrangement uses TRBV20-1 and TRBJ1-4; D not resolved. Trimming left V 4 bases short and J 7 bases short, with 16 bases between. This CDR3 has 14 amino acids. Germline CDR1 reads DFQATT; CDR2 reads SNEGSKA (reference sequence). The CDR3: CSAIRTQGGEKLFF. The CDR3 DNA follows: TGCAGTGCTATAAGAACCCAAGGCGGTGAAAAACTGTTTTTT.

The chain has TRBV12-3 or TRBV12-4 and TRBJ2-5; a possible D gene is TRBD1 (6 bases). V was pared by 5 bases and J by 5 bases, with 21 bases between. The CDR3 loop spans 16 amino acids. This CDR3 is CASSTNPNRVRETQYF. Written as DNA, the CDR3 is TGTGCCAGCAGTACCAACCCTAACAGGGTTCGCGAGACCCAGTACTTC.

The chain links TRBV7-8 to TRBJ2-3, with a tentative D call TRBD1 (5 bases). Germline loops: CDR1 SGHVS, CDR2 FQNEAQ. The CDR3 extends over 13 amino acids. V gave up 8 bases and J gave up 3 bases, with 12 bases separating them. CDR3 DNA: TGTGCCAGCCTGGGGCAGGGAACAGATACGCAGTATTTT. Its protein product is CASLGQGTDTQYF. Full variable domain (outside the CDR3, taken from reference TRBV7-8 and TRBJ2-3): GAGVSQSPRYKVAKRGQDVALRCDPISGHVSLFWYQQALGQGPEFLTYFQNEAQLDKSGLPSDRFFAERPEGSVSTLKIQRTQQEDSAVYLCASLGQGTDTQYFGPGTRLTVL.

The gene calls are TRBV6-1 and TRBJ1-5; no reliable D call. The V end lost 6 bases, the J end lost 11 bases, and 26 bases lay between the germline ends. The length of the CDR3 is 16 residues. CDR1 and CDR2 from the germline V gene are MNHNS and SASEGT. The CDR3 coding sequence is TGTGCCAGCAGGACTTTGGGGATAGGTCTCGGCGGGGCCCAGCATTTT. Amino acid sequence: CASRTLGIGLGGAQHF.

J is TRBJ2-2 and V is TRBV6-5; a weak D match, TRBD1 (6 bases). Trimming cost V 6 bases and J 3 bases, with 17 bases left between them. The germline CDR1 and CDR2 sequences are MNHEY and SVGAGI. The CDR3 has 16 residues. The DNA for the CDR3 is TGTGCCAGCAGGTTACCCAGGGGAGAGGACACCGGGGAGCTGTTTTTT. Translated, it gives CASRLPRGEDTGELFF.

The V gene is TRBV5-1, the J gene TRBJ2-7; 8 bases are shared with TRBD2. Germline V gives CDR1 SGHRS, CDR2 YFSETQ. The CDR3 runs 16 residues. V was pared by 0 bases and J by 5 bases, with 10 bases of the junction left unmatched. The DNA of the CDR3 is TGCGCCAGCAGCTTGGTGTCCGGGAGGGCCTTCGACGAGCAGTACTTC. Translating gives CASSLVSGRAFDEQYF.

This clonotype was counted between two and nine times. CDR3: CAINARPTGSAGDTEAFF. For the CDR3, the DNA is TGTGCCATCAACGCCCGCCCGACAGGGAGTGCTGGGGACACTGAAGCTTTCTTT. The gene calls are TRBV10-3 and TRBJ1-1; 7 bases fit TRBD1. Losses at the gene ends were 7 bases for V and 3 bases for J; bases not matched to a gene: 20. The germline V gene encodes CDR1 ENHRY and CDR2 SYGVKD. This CDR3 has 18 residues.

The chain links TRBV7-8 to TRBJ2-5, with 14 nucleotides matching TRBD2. Per germline, CDR1 SGHVS and CDR2 FQNEAQ. The CDR3 totals 17 residues. Trimming removed 5 bases from V and 7 bases from J; junction bases left unmatched: 12. The CDR3 DNA follows: TGTGCCAGCAGCACTCCAGGGACTAGCGGGGGAGAATTGACCCAGTACTTC. This gives the protein CASSTPGTSGGELTQYF.

Many counts were recorded for this clonotype. The genes are TRBV5-5 and TRBJ1-5; 9 bases map to TRBD1. CDR3 length equals 15 residues. The germline gives CDR1 SGHKS, CDR2 YYEKEE (reference sequence). J gave up 4 bases and V 4 bases, and 6 bases lay outside the gene matches. The DNA of the CDR3 is TGTGCCAGCAGCGACGGGACAGGGCATAATCAGCCCCAGCATTTT. This gives the protein CASSDGTGHNQPQHF.

This clonotype appeared a few times. The genes are TRBV6-2 or TRBV6-3 and TRBJ1-5; no definite D call. The CDR3 spans 15 residues. V dropped 2 bases and J dropped 3 bases, with 11 bases sitting between them. Germline assignment: CDR1 MNHEY and CDR2 SVGEGT. The CDR3 DNA reads as TGTGCCAGCAGTTACGGACTCATATACAATCAGCCCCAGCATTTT. Translated: CASSYGLIYNQPQHF.

V is TRBV11-2 and J is TRBJ2-7; no clear D. Germline values: CDR1 SGHAT, CDR2 FQNNGV. The CDR3 sequence is 14 residues long. Trimming removed 3 bases at V and 0 bases at J, with 9 bases between. CDR3 sequence: CASSFRQASYEQYF. CDR3 nucleotides: TGTGCCAGCAGCTTTAGGCAGGCCTCCTACGAGCAGTACTTC.

This clonotype turned up a few times. The rearrangement links TRBV6-2 or TRBV6-3 to TRBJ1-5; D is perhaps TRBD1 (6 bases). This CDR3 contains 15 residues. The germline V and J ends were trimmed by 7 bases and 3 bases, with 16 bases remaining between them. CDR1 is MNHEY, CDR2 SVGEGT, per germline. The CDR3 coding sequence is TGTGCCAGCACCGAGGGGGAGGGCCCCAATCAGCCCCAGCATTTT. As protein: CASTEGEGPNQPQHF.